The 8 T cell receptor beta chains below all came from one sample that was sequenced in a study of siplizumab effects on memory and regulatory T cells. Clones were read by immunoSEQ multiplex PCR, and TCRdb kept only the in-frame ones, dropping some. The repertoire holds about 100,000 clones, approximately 94% seen once, with 1% to 1.5% in the top ten. The material sequenced was non-Treg CD4+ T cells sorted from blood. These receptors originate from a human donor in good health.

V is TRBV5-4 and J is TRBJ2-7; 8 positions agree with TRBD2. The CDR3 is 13 residues long. CDR1 SGHNT and CDR2 YYREEE come from the germline V gene (reference sequence). V trimming: 4 bases; J trimming: 3 bases; junction bases outside the gene matches: 3. CDR3 coding DNA: TGTGCCAGCAGCCAACGGGGGGGCTACGAGCAGTACTTC. Translating it yields CASSQRGGYEQYF.

This chain connects TRBV5-6 to TRBJ1-5; D is unclear. CDR1 is SGHDT and CDR2 is YYEEEE in the germline V gene. The ends were cut back, 0 bases at V and 6 bases at J, with 13 bases in the middle. The CDR3 length is 15 residues. The CDR3: CASSLAGGSGQPQHF. CDR3 in DNA: TGTGCCAGCAGCTTGGCGGGTGGATCGGGTCAGCCCCAGCATTTT.

The rearrangement links TRBV5-1 to TRBJ2-1; maybe TRBD2 (6 bases). Germline CDR1 and CDR2: SGHRS and YFSETQ. This CDR3 comprises 15 residues. The germline V and J ends were trimmed by 0 bases and 5 bases, with 12 bases remaining between them. CDR3 sequence: CASSLAPGDNNEQFF. The CDR3 bases are TGCGCCAGCAGCTTGGCCCCGGGGGATAACAATGAGCAGTTCTTC.

V is TRBV5-1 and J is TRBJ1-2, with D uncertain. V was clipped by 0 bases and J by 4 bases, with 13 bases between them. The CDR3 consists of 15 residues. Germline CDR1 reads SGHRS; CDR2 reads YFSETQ. The CDR3 loop reads CASSLEAARGYGYTF. DNA of the CDR3: TGCGCCAGCAGCTTGGAGGCGGCCCGGGGCTATGGCTACACCTTC.

This clone has only one observation. The same CDR3 also results from other DNA sequences found in this sample. This sequence joins TRBV5-1 and TRBJ2-2; no clear D gene. The CDR3 length is 13 residues. Germline V CDR1 and CDR2: SGHRS, YFSETQ. The V end was cut by 0 bases, the J end by 1 base, with 1 base between. This CDR3 reads CASSLGNTGELFF. CDR3 nucleotides: TGCGCCAGCAGCTTGGGGAACACCGGGGAGCTGTTTTTT.

The chain recombines TRBV10-3 with TRBJ2-5; unclear D gene. Germline V gives CDR1 ENHRY, CDR2 SYGVKD. V lost 4 bases and J lost 5, with 11 bases in between. The CDR3 has 13 amino acids. As DNA, the CDR3 is TGTGCCATCAGTGTGGTGCTAGGGGAGACCCAGTACTTC. Its translation is CAISVVLGETQYF.

The chain recombines TRBV5-6 with TRBJ2-6; TRBD2 is a possible D gene (5 bases). V was shortened by 3 bases and J by 1 base, with 11 bases between the two germline ends. Germline loops: CDR1 SGHDT, CDR2 YYEEEE. The CDR3 sequence is 16 residues long. This CDR3 is CASSSTRGSGANVLTF. CDR3 nucleotides: TGTGCCAGCAGCTCAACCCGGGGTTCTGGGGCCAACGTCCTGACTTTC.

The J gene is TRBJ1-2, the V gene TRBV5-1; 9 bases map to TRBD1. With 4 bases clipped from V and 4 bases from J, the junction kept 8 bases outside the gene matches. CDR1 and CDR2 from the germline V gene are SGHRS and YFSETQ. CDR3 length: 15 amino acids. The CDR3 here is CASSTGTGKFYGYTF. In DNA, the CDR3 is TGCGCCAGCAGCACCGGGACAGGGAAATTCTATGGCTACACCTTC. Full variable domain (rest looked up from reference TRBV5-1 and TRBJ1-2): KAGVTQTPRYLIKTRGQQVTLSCSPISGHRSVSWYQQTPGQGLQFLFEYFSETQRNKGNFPGRFSGRQFSNSRSEMNVSTLELGDSALYLCASSTGTGKFYGYTFGSGTRLTVV.